This is a list of T cell receptor beta chains from one sample in a study of blood T cell repertoires in COVID-19. This table comes from immunoSEQ multiplex PCR, and its TCRdb copy is limited to in-frame clones, with some not included. Counted here are 250,000 or so clones, approximately 80% occurring once; the ten biggest clones make up 1.8%. The sequencing sample was made of PBMCs or T cells enriched from blood (not recorded which). The receptors originated from a man in his sixties who had recovered from COVID-19. The CDR3 runs from the conserved cysteine through the conserved F or W. The D gene is left open where the match is weak. Only some rows state a clone size, as once, few, many or a class for expanded clones.

cdr3_nt: TGTGCCAGCAGTCCCGGGACAGGGTTCGGCGGGGAGCTGTTTTTT
cdr3_aa: CASSPGTGFGGELFF
v_call: TRBV7-3
clone_size: .
j_call: TRBJ2-2
d_call: TRBD1

cdr3_nt: TGTGCCAGCAGAATAGGGGTGGGGGAGACCCAGTACTTC
cdr3_aa: CASRIGVGETQYF
v_call: TRBV11-2
clone_size: once
j_call: TRBJ2-5
d_call: .

cdr3_nt: TGTGCCAGCAGCTTAGATCCCGGGACAGGGGGAGCTTTCTTT
cdr3_aa: CASSLDPGTGGAFF
v_call: TRBV7-6
clone_size: .
j_call: TRBJ1-1
d_call: TRBD1

cdr3_nt: TGTGCCACCAGCCGGGGACAGGAGAACTATGGCTACACCTTC
cdr3_aa: CATSRGQENYGYTF
v_call: TRBV15
clone_size: .
j_call: TRBJ1-2
d_call: TRBD1

cdr3_nt: TGCGCCAGCAGCCAAGGACAGGGCCCTTTGGGCTACACCTTC
cdr3_aa: CASSQGQGPLGYTF
v_call: TRBV4-3
clone_size: .
j_call: TRBJ1-2
d_call: TRBD1

cdr3_nt: TGTGCCAGCAGCCTCTCCCCGGGACAGGGAAACTATGGCTACACCTTC
cdr3_aa: CASSLSPGQGNYGYTF
v_call: TRBV3-1/TRBV3-2
clone_size: .
j_call: TRBJ1-2
d_call: TRBD1

cdr3_nt: TGTGCCAGCAGCATAGGTTGGGGGACTAACACTGAAGCTTTCTTT
cdr3_aa: CASSIGWGTNTEAFF
v_call: TRBV11-2
clone_size: .
j_call: TRBJ1-1
d_call: .

cdr3_nt: TGTGCCAGCAGTGAAGGACAGGGAGAGTACTTC
cdr3_aa: CASSEGQGEYF
v_call: TRBV2
clone_size: .
j_call: TRBJ2-7
d_call: TRBD1

cdr3_nt: TGCAGCGTCGTGAACCAGGTAATCAACACTGAAGCTTTCTTT
cdr3_aa: CSVVNQVINTEAFF
v_call: TRBV29-1
clone_size: .
j_call: TRBJ1-1
d_call: .

cdr3_nt: TGTGCCAGCGGAAACAGGGTTAATGGCGGCTACACCTTC
cdr3_aa: CASGNRVNGGYTF
v_call: TRBV7-2
clone_size: .
j_call: TRBJ1-2
d_call: .

cdr3_nt: TGTGCCAGCAGCCCCCGCGAAGATCAGCCCCAGCATTTT
cdr3_aa: CASSPREDQPQHF
v_call: TRBV7-9
clone_size: .
j_call: TRBJ1-5
d_call: .

cdr3_nt: TGTGCCAGCAGCGTAGGGTTAGCGGGGGGAATCTCCTACAATGAGCAGTTCTTC
cdr3_aa: CASSVGLAGGISYNEQFF
v_call: TRBV9
clone_size: .
j_call: TRBJ2-1
d_call: TRBD2

cdr3_nt: TGTGCCAGCAGCTCCCTCCCCCTAGCGGGGGGTTGGGAGACCCAGTACTTC
cdr3_aa: CASSSLPLAGGWETQYF
v_call: TRBV11-2
clone_size: .
j_call: TRBJ2-5
d_call: TRBD2

cdr3_nt: TGTGCCAGCAGTACCGGGACAGGGTACGAGCAGTACTTC
cdr3_aa: CASSTGTGYEQYF
v_call: TRBV6-5
clone_size: .
j_call: TRBJ2-7
d_call: TRBD1

cdr3_nt: TGTGCCAGCAGCTTAAGGGGGACCAGCTCCTACGAGCAGTACTTC
cdr3_aa: CASSLRGTSSYEQYF
v_call: TRBV11-3
clone_size: .
j_call: TRBJ2-7
d_call: .

cdr3_nt: TGCGCCAGCAGCTTGCGACAGGGAGGCGCAGATACGCAGTATTTT
cdr3_aa: CASSLRQGGADTQYF
v_call: TRBV5-1
clone_size: .
j_call: TRBJ2-3
d_call: .

cdr3_nt: TGTGCCAGCAGCTTTGACAGTGGGAATGGCTACACCTTC
cdr3_aa: CASSFDSGNGYTF
v_call: TRBV7-9
clone_size: .
j_call: TRBJ1-2
d_call: .

cdr3_nt: TGTGCCAGCAGCCCGAGGAGGAGCACAGATACGCAGTATTTT
cdr3_aa: CASSPRRSTDTQYF
v_call: TRBV7-2
clone_size: .
j_call: TRBJ2-3
d_call: .

cdr3_nt: TGTGCCAGTAGTATGGGGACAGGGGGCGGTTTCATTCAGTACTTC
cdr3_aa: CASSMGTGGGFIQYF
v_call: TRBV19
clone_size: .
j_call: TRBJ2-4
d_call: TRBD1

cdr3_nt: TGTGCCAGCAGTTTTAGAATCGGGCAGCCCCAGCATTTT
cdr3_aa: CASSFRIGQPQHF
v_call: TRBV12-3/TRBV12-4
clone_size: .
j_call: TRBJ1-5
d_call: .

cdr3_nt: TGTGCCAGCAGTGAAAGTGGTCAGGGGAATTCACCCCTCCACTTT
cdr3_aa: CASSESGQGNSPLHF
v_call: TRBV6-1
clone_size: once
j_call: TRBJ1-6
d_call: .

cdr3_nt: TGTGCCAGGAGAAATGAGCAGTTCTTC
cdr3_aa: CARRNEQFF
v_call: TRBV21-1
clone_size: few
j_call: TRBJ2-1
d_call: .

cdr3_nt: TGTGCCAGCAGGGCCACAGGGGGCTACACCTTC
cdr3_aa: CASRATGGYTF
v_call: TRBV6-5
clone_size: .
j_call: TRBJ1-2
d_call: .

cdr3_nt: TGTGCCAGCAGCCAAAGCTCTAGGGGGGGGCAAGAGACCCAGTACTTC
cdr3_aa: CASSQSSRGGQETQYF
v_call: TRBV4-2
clone_size: .
j_call: TRBJ2-5
d_call: .

cdr3_nt: TGTGCCAGCGCACCGACAGGGGGAGCGGGCAATGAGCAGTTCTTC
cdr3_aa: CASAPTGGAGNEQFF
v_call: TRBV9
clone_size: .
j_call: TRBJ2-1
d_call: TRBD1

cdr3_nt: TGTGCCAGCAGGGAGGACAGGGTTGGCGAGCAGTACTTC
cdr3_aa: CASREDRVGEQYF
v_call: TRBV2
clone_size: .
j_call: TRBJ2-7
d_call: TRBD1

cdr3_nt: TGTGCCAGCAACCCACTAGCGGGGGTCAGGTACACCGGGGAGCTGTTTTTT
cdr3_aa: CASNPLAGVRYTGELFF
v_call: TRBV21-1
clone_size: .
j_call: TRBJ2-2
d_call: .

cdr3_nt: TGTGCCAGCAGCTTAGGACAGGGAAATTATGGCTACACCTTC
cdr3_aa: CASSLGQGNYGYTF
v_call: TRBV7-9
clone_size: .
j_call: TRBJ1-2
d_call: TRBD1

cdr3_nt: TGCAGCGTTGACCGGGGGGGCTATGGCTACACCTTC
cdr3_aa: CSVDRGGYGYTF
v_call: TRBV29-1
clone_size: .
j_call: TRBJ1-2
d_call: .

cdr3_nt: TGTGCCAGCAGCTTAGGTGATCGGTATTACGAGCAGTACTTC
cdr3_aa: CASSLGDRYYEQYF
v_call: TRBV7-2
clone_size: .
j_call: TRBJ2-7
d_call: .

cdr3_nt: TGTGCCAGCAGCTTAGATGGATCGGACAGCCCCCCGTTCTTC
cdr3_aa: CASSLDGSDSPPFF
v_call: TRBV11-3
clone_size: few
j_call: TRBJ2-1
d_call: .

cdr3_nt: TGTGCCAGGGGGACAGGGAAAACGAACACCGGGGAGCTGTTTTTT
cdr3_aa: CARGTGKTNTGELFF
v_call: TRBV2
clone_size: .
j_call: TRBJ2-2
d_call: TRBD1

cdr3_nt: TGTGCCAGTAGTGAGAATAAGGGACAGGGAAATCAGCCCCAGCATTTT
cdr3_aa: CASSENKGQGNQPQHF
v_call: TRBV19
clone_size: .
j_call: TRBJ1-5
d_call: TRBD1

cdr3_nt: TGTGCCAGCTCACCGGCTGACAGGGCGCGAGAAAAACTGTTTTTT
cdr3_aa: CASSPADRAREKLFF
v_call: TRBV18
clone_size: .
j_call: TRBJ1-4
d_call: TRBD1

cdr3_nt: TGTGCCAGTAGTAAGGGACAGATGGCTGAAAAACTGTTTTTT
cdr3_aa: CASSKGQMAEKLFF
v_call: TRBV19
clone_size: .
j_call: TRBJ1-4
d_call: TRBD1

cdr3_nt: TGTGCCAGCTCACCAGTGGGACAGGCGAACAATGAGCAGTTCTTC
cdr3_aa: CASSPVGQANNEQFF
v_call: TRBV18
clone_size: .
j_call: TRBJ2-1
d_call: TRBD1

cdr3_nt: TGTGCCAGCCAACGCCAGGACAGGACCAATGAAAAACTGTTTTTT
cdr3_aa: CASQRQDRTNEKLFF
v_call: TRBV19
clone_size: once
j_call: TRBJ1-4
d_call: TRBD1

cdr3_nt: TGTGCCAGCAGTTTGAAAGAGGGCAATCAGCCCCAGCATTTT
cdr3_aa: CASSLKEGNQPQHF
v_call: TRBV27
clone_size: .
j_call: TRBJ1-5
d_call: .

cdr3_nt: TGTGCCAGCAGCCCGGGACAGGCTAACTATGGCTACACCTTC
cdr3_aa: CASSPGQANYGYTF
v_call: TRBV6-2/TRBV6-3
clone_size: .
j_call: TRBJ1-2
d_call: TRBD1

cdr3_nt: TGTGCCAGCAGTGGGGCCGGGAGGGGGGATCAGCCCCAGCATTTT
cdr3_aa: CASSGAGRGDQPQHF
v_call: TRBV27
clone_size: few
j_call: TRBJ1-5
d_call: .

cdr3_nt: TGTGCCAGCAGCCAAGCCGGAGTCGTACCCTACGAGCAGTACTTC
cdr3_aa: CASSQAGVVPYEQYF
v_call: TRBV14
clone_size: .
j_call: TRBJ2-7
d_call: .

cdr3_nt: TGTGCCAGCAGCTTACGGACAGCGTCTGACACTGAAGCTTTCTTT
cdr3_aa: CASSLRTASDTEAFF
v_call: TRBV7-8
clone_size: once
j_call: TRBJ1-1
d_call: .

cdr3_nt: TGTGCCAGCAGCTTAGAAATAGGCGGGGGGCTCTCCTACGAGCAGTACTTC
cdr3_aa: CASSLEIGGGLSYEQYF
v_call: TRBV7-2
clone_size: .
j_call: TRBJ2-7
d_call: TRBD2

cdr3_nt: TGTGCCAGCTCACCTTACGGGACAGCTGGAAACACCATATATTTT
cdr3_aa: CASSPYGTAGNTIYF
v_call: TRBV18
clone_size: .
j_call: TRBJ1-3
d_call: TRBD1

cdr3_nt: TGTGCCAGCAGTGCACAGGCCCCCCTTTGGAATTCACCCCTCCACTTT
cdr3_aa: CASSAQAPLWNSPLHF
v_call: TRBV6-2/TRBV6-3
clone_size: .
j_call: TRBJ1-6
d_call: .

cdr3_nt: TGTGCCAGCAGTGTACCGATACGGGTTATAGGCTACACCTTC
cdr3_aa: CASSVPIRVIGYTF
v_call: TRBV2
clone_size: once
j_call: TRBJ1-2
d_call: .

cdr3_nt: TGTGCCATCAGTGAGGGGACAGGGGGTAAGGGCACTGAAGCTTTCTTT
cdr3_aa: CAISEGTGGKGTEAFF
v_call: TRBV10-3
clone_size: .
j_call: TRBJ1-1
d_call: TRBD1

cdr3_nt: TGCAGTGCTAGTCCAGGGTCAGGAAACACCATATATTTT
cdr3_aa: CSASPGSGNTIYF
v_call: TRBV20-1
clone_size: .
j_call: TRBJ1-3
d_call: .

cdr3_nt: TGTGCCAGCAGCTTAGGAGGCCTGGGCAGGGCGAACACTGAAGCTTTCTTT
cdr3_aa: CASSLGGLGRANTEAFF
v_call: TRBV11-3
clone_size: .
j_call: TRBJ1-1
d_call: .

cdr3_nt: TGTGCCACCAGGCAGGGGGCCGGGGAGCTGTTTTTT
cdr3_aa: CATRQGAGELFF
v_call: TRBV24-1
clone_size: .
j_call: TRBJ2-2
d_call: TRBD1

cdr3_nt: TGTGCCAGCAGTGAAGAATGGCACCCCGGAGGTTCCTACAATGAGCAGTTCTTC
cdr3_aa: CASSEEWHPGGSYNEQFF
v_call: TRBV6-1
clone_size: .
j_call: TRBJ2-1
d_call: .

cdr3_nt: TGTGCCAGCTCACCACTGAATACTCCCGGAGGCTATGGCTACACCTTC
cdr3_aa: CASSPLNTPGGYGYTF
v_call: TRBV18
clone_size: .
j_call: TRBJ1-2
d_call: .

cdr3_nt: TGTGCCAGTATTCCTACAGGGACCAGTAACTATGGCTACACCTTC
cdr3_aa: CASIPTGTSNYGYTF
v_call: TRBV19
clone_size: few
j_call: TRBJ1-2
d_call: .

cdr3_nt: TGCGCCAGCAGCCTAGGATCTTACAATGAGCAGTTCTTC
cdr3_aa: CASSLGSYNEQFF
v_call: TRBV5-1
clone_size: .
j_call: TRBJ2-1
d_call: .

cdr3_nt: TGTGCCAGCAGCGCACAGGGATACTCTGGAAACACCATATATTTT
cdr3_aa: CASSAQGYSGNTIYF
v_call: TRBV5-8
clone_size: .
j_call: TRBJ1-3
d_call: .

cdr3_nt: TGCAGCGTTGGGGGGCAGGGGGCAAGGAACGAGCAGTACTTC
cdr3_aa: CSVGGQGARNEQYF
v_call: TRBV29-1
clone_size: few
j_call: TRBJ2-7
d_call: TRBD1

cdr3_nt: TGTGCCAGCAGCCCGGGACACTCGAACACTGAAGCTTTCTTT
cdr3_aa: CASSPGHSNTEAFF
v_call: TRBV3-1/TRBV3-2
clone_size: .
j_call: TRBJ1-1
d_call: .